This is a list of T cell receptor beta chains from one sample in a study of T cells expressing NK-cell markers. TCRdb re-analyzed the 5' RACE reads; it lists each CDR3 protein once, without DNA. Its clone listing holds around 110,000 distinct CDR3 sequences. Sequencing was performed on blood T cells: a sorted CD56 or NKG2C T cell subset, CD4+ or CD8+ T cells, or bulk PBMC T cells (not recorded which). The receptors come from a woman between 18 and 69 years old in good health. CDR3s include the opening cysteine and the closing phenylalanine or tryptophan.

>TRBJ2-3|TRBV5-4
CASSFAPVDTQYF
>TRBJ1-1|TRBV7-2
CASSLVPALNTEAFF
>TRBJ1-1|TRBV6-2/TRBV6-3
CASSHRPGGSEAFF
>TRBJ1-6|TRBV7-9
CASSTTGTGNSPLHF
>TRBJ1-5|TRBV10-3
CAISESTGDQPQHF
>TRBJ2-3|TRBV6-1
CASSTPDASSTDTQYF
>TRBJ1-2|TRBV5-1
CASSLETNSNNYGYTF
>TRBJ2-1|TRBV7-9
CASSSGTTHNEQFF
>TRBJ2-2|TRBV15
CATSRDRNLPGELFF
>TRBJ2-1|TRBV24-1
CATSGVGEVYNEQFF
>TRBJ2-7|TRBV28
CASSPGTRTYEQYF
>TRBJ2-5|TRBV7-8
CASSGGPSGVVRETQYF
>TRBJ2-5|TRBV29-1
CSVDRAEETQYF
>TRBJ2-2|TRBV20-1
CSPPLGPITGELFF
>TRBJ2-3|TRBV5-1
CASSSPAQPGEKTDTQYF
>TRBJ2-3|TRBV24-1
CATSDLTSGITDTQYF
>TRBJ2-7|TRBV4-2
CASSLVPGLAGRDYEQYF
>TRBJ2-5|TRBV12-3/TRBV12-4
CASSPGLAGGPRNQETQYF
>TRBJ2-2|TRBV7-9
CASSLPSTGELFF
>TRBJ1-5|TRBV11-2
CASSLDFEQGYQPQHF
>TRBJ2-2|TRBV20-1
CSAQRRLENTGELFF
>TRBJ2-2|TRBV27
CASNFLAGSGNTGELFF
>TRBJ2-1|TRBV6-5
CASSYSISNEQFF
>TRBJ2-1|TRBV7-9
CATPGGLGYNEQFF
>TRBJ2-5|TRBV6-1
CASRDRQARETQYF
>TRBJ2-3|TRBV28
CASSLWTGGRPDTQYF
>TRBJ2-1|TRBV5-4
CASSLEGDGDEQFF
>TRBJ1-1|TRBV3-1
CASSQDWQENTEAFF
>TRBJ2-2|TRBV4-3
CASSQDLTPVSGELFF
>TRBJ2-3|TRBV3-1
CASSRPPDTQYF
>TRBJ2-3|TRBV20-1
CSAPRDGTDTQYF
>TRBJ1-1|TRBV5-4
CASSWGDPTEAFF
>TRBJ2-7|TRBV4-3
CASSQDRVKNEQYF
>TRBJ1-3|TRBV28
CASSQDRFGNTIYF
>TRBJ2-1|TRBV9
CASSTGTGGNEQFF
>TRBJ1-3|TRBV18
CASSLNTGQSFSGNTIYF
>TRBJ1-2|TRBV29-1
CSARGGGYGYTF
>TRBJ1-1|TRBV25-1
CASSEFPGPGAEAFF
>TRBJ2-7|TRBV15
CATSRDRQGVNEQYF
>TRBJ1-1|TRBV29-1
CSAHRVTNTEAFF
>TRBJ2-7|TRBV9
CASSPYPGAGSYEQYF
>TRBJ2-7|TRBV9
CASSPVSGGFYEQYF